The 32 T cell receptor beta chains reported below all come from one sample, sequenced in a study of T cells in Graves' hyperthyroidism and ophthalmopathy. RNA transcripts served as the template for amplifying TCR beta CDR3 regions. TCR CDR3 underwent first-round RT-PCR with the HTBI primer set. One entry per CDR3 protein results from TCRdb running MiXCR on the multiplex PCR reads. The sample lists about 350,000 distinct CDR3 sequences, less than 20% occurring once. The sequencing sample was made of blood. The receptors stem from a woman in her 40s with Graves' ophthalmopathy.

A few counts support this clonotype. The chain links TRBV20-1 to TRBJ1-1; unclear D gene. CDR1 DFQATT and CDR2 SNEGSKA come from the germline V gene (reference sequence). V dropped 0 bases and J dropped 5 bases, with 4 bases sitting between them. The CDR3 extends over 11 amino acids. The CDR3 loop is CSAREGTEAFF. The CDR3 DNA reads TGCAGTGCTAGAGAAGGAACTGAAGCTTTCTTT.

This clonotype has a count of ten or more. The chain carries TRBV6-2 or TRBV6-3 and TRBJ2-7; TRBD1 aligns across 7 bases. Looked up from germline, CDR1 is MNHEY and CDR2 is SVGEGT. V shed 0 bases and J 0 bases; nucleotides not matched to a gene: 11. The CDR3 loop spans 18 amino acids. CDR3 protein: CASSYSTGSGHSSYEQYF. CDR3 bases: TGTGCCAGCAGTTACTCGACAGGGAGCGGCCACAGCTCCTACGAGCAGTACTTC.

The rearrangement uses TRBV28 and TRBJ2-7; the match to TRBD2 covers 8 bases. Trimming at V came to 6 bases and at J to 6 bases, leaving 4 bases not matched to a gene. The CDR3 runs to 12 residues. Germline loops: CDR1 MDHEN, CDR2 SYDVKM. The CDR3 DNA follows: TGTGCCAGCAGGGCGGGAGGAGGCGAGCAGTACTTC. Translation gives CASRAGGGEQYF. Drawing the rest from reference TRBV28 and TRBJ2-7, the complete variable domain is DVKVTQSSRYLVKRTGEKVFLECVQDMDHENMFWYRQDPGLGLRLIYFSYDVKMKEKGDIPEGYSVSREKKERFSLILESASTNQTSMYLCASRAGGGEQYFGPGTRLTVT.

This chain joins TRBV5-1 and TRBJ2-7; 7 bases map to TRBD2. Germline values: CDR1 SGHRS, CDR2 YFSETQ. The trim removed 1 base at V and 3 bases at J, leaving 13 bases unmatched. This CDR3 has 17 residues. The CDR3 DNA is TGCGCCAGCAGCTTGTCGGGTTCAGCGGGACCCAGCTACGAGCAGTACTTC. Translated, it gives CASSLSGSAGPSYEQYF.

This clonotype was seen many times. The chain joins TRBV27 to TRBJ2-1; perhaps TRBD1 as D (5 bases). The CDR3 is made up of 13 amino acids. CDR1 and CDR2 from the germline V gene are MNHEY and SMNVEV (reference sequence). V lost 5 bases to trimming and J lost 8 bases, with 13 bases between them. The CDR3 nucleotides read TGTGCCAGCAGTCACCAGGGTGGCCATGAGCAGTTCTTC. Encoded protein: CASSHQGGHEQFF.

The chain couples TRBV6-4 to TRBJ1-1, with no clear D. The CDR3 is 12 amino acids. V was pared by 0 bases and J by 11 bases, with 10 bases between. The germline V gene has CDR1 MRHNA and CDR2 SNTAGT. The CDR3 bases are TGTGCCAGCAGTGACTCATGGGGTAGGGCTTTCTTT. Amino acid sequence: CASSDSWGRAFF.

The sample holds many counts of this clonotype. The CDR3 sequence is CAISPGGQGPQYF. In DNA, the CDR3 is TGTGCCATCAGCCCCGGGGGGCAAGGGCCCCAGTACTTC. The gene calls are TRBV10-3 and TRBJ2-5; D is possibly TRBD2 (7 bases). Deletions cut 6 bases from V and 9 bases from J, with 17 bases between. The length of the CDR3 is 13 residues. Per the germline V gene, CDR1 is ENHRY and CDR2 is SYGVKD.

This chain links TRBV5-5 with TRBJ1-2; a possible D gene is TRBD1 (5 bases). The germline CDR1 and CDR2 sequences are SGHKS and YYEKEE (reference sequence). The CDR3 is made up of 12 amino acids. Trimming pared 4 bases from V and 7 bases from J, leaving 11 bases between. DNA for the CDR3: TGTGCCAGCAGCGCGGACATGATTGGCTACACCTTC. As protein: CASSADMIGYTF.

There are many counts of this clonotype. This chain connects TRBV6-5 to TRBJ2-5; D may be TRBD1 or TRBD2 (5 bases each). The V end was cut by 2 bases, the J end by 9 bases, with 16 bases between. The CDR3 length is 14 residues. CDR1 MNHEY and CDR2 SVGAGI come from the germline V gene. The CDR3 here is CASSYQWGPGPQYF. For the CDR3, the DNA is TGTGCCAGCAGTTACCAGTGGGGCCCGGGGCCCCAGTACTTC.

This clonotype was seen ten or more times. The chain combines TRBV4-1 with TRBJ2-7; 15 bases agree with TRBD2. The CDR3 is 19 residues long. Germline V lookup: CDR1 MGHRA, CDR2 YSYEKL. The V gene end was trimmed by 0 bases and the J gene end by 0 bases; junction bases not matched to a gene: 6. CDR3 nucleotide sequence: TGCGCCAGCAGCCAAGATAGAGGGACTAGCGGGAGGACCTCCTACGAGCAGTACTTC. Its translation: CASSQDRGTSGRTSYEQYF.

There are many counts of this clonotype. The genes are TRBV10-3 and TRBJ2-7; the D gene is possibly TRBD2 (8 bases). This CDR3 spans 17 amino acids. The germline V and J ends were trimmed by 6 bases and 0 bases, with 21 bases remaining between them. The germline CDR1 and CDR2 sequences are ENHRY and SYGVKD. The CDR3 protein is CAIRRGLAGRHSYEQYF. The DNA of the CDR3 is TGTGCCATCAGGAGGGGGCTAGCGGGCCGCCACTCCTACGAGCAGTACTTC.

The chain couples TRBV27 to TRBJ1-6; 10 nucleotides line up with TRBD1. V shed 3 bases and J 7 bases; nucleotides not matched to a gene: 3. CDR1 and CDR2 from the germline V gene are MNHEY and SMNVEV (reference sequence). This CDR3 region has 15 residues. In DNA, the CDR3 is TGTGCCAGCAGTTTGTGGGACAGGGGAAATTCACCCCTCCACTTT. It yields the protein CASSLWDRGNSPLHF.

This clonotype has more than one count but fewer than ten. The CDR3 DNA reads as TGTGCCAGCACCCTAGGGGGTTCTCCCGGGGAGCTGTTTTTT. It codes for CASTLGGSPGELFF. This chain uses TRBV28 with TRBJ2-2, with D possibly matching TRBD1 (6 bases). This CDR3 comprises 14 residues. Germline assignment: CDR1 MDHEN and CDR2 SYDVKM. The germline V and J ends were trimmed by 7 bases and 6 bases, with 15 bases remaining between them.

The chain recombines TRBV2 with TRBJ1-2; TRBD1 agrees at 9 bases. The V gene's germline CDR1 is SNHLY and CDR2 FYNNEI. The ends lost 9 bases at V and 7 bases at J; junction bases unmatched: 9. The CDR3 sequence is 13 residues long. The CDR3 sequence is CARRDRVISGYTF. DNA for the CDR3: TGTGCCAGGAGGGACAGGGTGATTTCTGGCTACACCTTC.

The table lists this clonotype with many counts. The chain employs TRBV28 and TRBJ1-5; no reliable D call. The CDR3 runs 14 residues. Germline V gives CDR1 MDHEN, CDR2 SYDVKM. V dropped 4 bases and J dropped 11 bases, with 18 bases sitting between them. The CDR3 here is CASSSRPAGWTQHF. The CDR3 bases are TGTGCCAGCAGTTCCCGTCCCGCGGGGTGGACCCAGCATTTT.

This clonotype was seen ten or more times. The junction departs from the called germline gene at one end, perhaps through a read error. The chain is built from TRBV27 and TRBJ2-7, with D possibly being TRBD2 (6 bases). This CDR3 is 14 amino acids long. CDR1 is MNHEY and CDR2 is SMNVEV in the germline V gene (reference sequence). CDR3 residues: CASSFGGNPLKREF. CDR3 sequence (DNA): TGTGCCAGCAGTTTCGGAGGGAACCCCCTGAAGAGGGAGTTC.

The CDR3 here is CASSIVGMNTEAFF. CDR3 nucleotide sequence: TGTGCCAGTAGTATAGTAGGGATGAACACTGAAGCTTTCTTT. V and J are TRBV19 and TRBJ1-1; D remains unclear. The germline V gene has CDR1 LNHDA and CDR2 SQIVND (reference sequence). V lost 1 base and J lost 0, with 6 bases in between. The CDR3 has 14 residues.

This clonotype has ten or more counts. The V and J genes are TRBV6-1 and TRBJ1-5; D is perhaps TRBD1 (6 bases). CDR3 length equals 14 residues. Trimming took 9 bases from V and 3 from J, leaving 15 bases between them. Germline V CDR1 and CDR2: MNHNS, SASEGT. The CDR3 sequence: CASRSRGYNQPQHF. In DNA form, the CDR3 reads TGTGCCAGTCGCTCGAGGGGGTACAATCAGCCCCAGCATTTT.

The rearrangement uses TRBV28 and TRBJ2-5, with 11 bases identical to TRBD1. The CDR3 has 19 amino acids. CDR1 is MDHEN, CDR2 SYDVKM, per germline. Germline trimming cut 3 bases from V and 1 base from J; bases unmatched to any gene: 13. The CDR3 coding sequence is TGTGCCAGCAGTTTTGGACAGGGGGCTGCGGGAGCCCTCCAAGAGACCCAGTACTTC. It yields the protein CASSFGQGAAGALQETQYF. Looking up the rest from reference TRBV28 and TRBJ2-5 gives the full variable domain: DVKVTQSSRYLVKRTGEKVFLECVQDMDHENMFWYRQDPGLGLRLIYFSYDVKMKEKGDIPEGYSVSREKKERFSLILESASTNQTSMYLCASSFGQGAAGALQETQYFGPGTRLLVL.

The table lists this clonotype with many counts. The gene calls are TRBV6-1 and TRBJ1-5, with 12 bases lining up with TRBD1. Germline loops: CDR1 MNHNS, CDR2 SASEGT. J gave up 6 bases and V 4 bases, and 13 bases lay outside the gene matches. CDR3 size: 18 residues. CDR3: CASSVGTGGYQASQPQHF. The CDR3 DNA follows: TGTGCCAGCAGTGTCGGGACAGGGGGCTATCAAGCAAGTCAGCCCCAGCATTTT.

This clonotype appeared many times. This rearrangement joins TRBV12-5 to TRBJ1-2; no firm D call. Germline V gives CDR1 LGHNT, CDR2 FRNRAP. V dropped 11 bases and J dropped 0 bases, with 13 bases sitting between them. This CDR3 is built from 13 residues. The CDR3 DNA follows: TGTGCTGTGGTGTCGGGTCCTAACTATGGCTACACCTTC. As protein: CAVVSGPNYGYTF.

A word on this clonotype: The CDR3 end shows no conserved phenylalanine or tryptophan, and so a read error is likely. The CDR3 reads CASSLKGMNTEAFL. DNA for the CDR3: TGTGCCAGCAGCTTAAAGGGAATGAACACTGAAGCTTTCCTT. This chain links TRBV11-2 with TRBJ1-1, with D uncertain. The V end lost 2 bases, the J end lost 0 bases, and 7 bases lay between the germline ends. The CDR3 is 14 amino acids. Germline V gene sequence: CDR1 SGHAT, CDR2 FQNNGV.

The chain uses TRBV7-8 and TRBJ2-7; TRBD2 might be the D (5 bases). The germline CDR1 and CDR2 sequences are SGHVS and FQNEAQ. V shed 5 bases and J shed 1 base, with 15 bases lying between them. The CDR3 has 15 amino acids. CDR3 in amino acids: CASSLYGVESYEQYF. Written as DNA, the CDR3 is TGTGCCAGCAGCCTGTACGGGGTCGAGTCCTACGAGCAGTACTTC. The full variable domain, with the rest looked up from reference TRBV7-8 and TRBJ2-7, is GAGVSQSPRYKVAKRGQDVALRCDPISGHVSLFWYQQALGQGPEFLTYFQNEAQLDKSGLPSDRFFAERPEGSVSTLKIQRTQQEDSAVYLCASSLYGVESYEQYFGPGTRLTVT.

CDR3 loop: CASSYGRHYSNQPQHF. CDR3 DNA: TGTGCCAGCAGTTACGGCCGGCACTATAGCAATCAGCCCCAGCATTTT. This chain uses TRBV6-2 or TRBV6-3 with TRBJ1-5, with D uncertain. CDR3 length equals 16 residues. Per the germline V gene, CDR1 is MNHEY and CDR2 is SVGEGT. V shed 2 bases and J shed 0 bases, with 11 bases lying between them.

This chain joins TRBV9 and TRBJ2-5; maybe TRBD2 (6 bases). CDR3 length: 14 residues. Germline CDR1 is SGDLS and CDR2 is YYNGEE. The ends were cut back, 1 base at V and 5 bases at J, with 12 bases in the middle. The chain's CDR3 is CASSVTSITETQYF. The CDR3 DNA reads as TGTGCCAGCAGCGTAACTAGCATCACGGAGACCCAGTACTTC. Using reference TRBV9 and TRBJ2-5 for the parts outside the CDR3, the full variable domain is DSGVTQTPKHLITATGQRVTLRCSPRSGDLSVYWYQQSLDQGLQFLIQYYNGEERAKGNILERFSAQQFPDLHSELNLSSLELGDSALYFCASSVTSITETQYFGPGTRLLVL.

This clonotype appeared many times. The genes are TRBV20-1 and TRBJ2-5, with D hard to call. Germline CDR1 is DFQATT and CDR2 is SNEGSKA (reference sequence). V dropped 0 bases and J dropped 5 bases, with 13 bases sitting between them. The CDR3 spans 14 residues. The CDR3 spells CSARDVQGWETQYF. The CDR3 DNA is TGCAGTGCTAGAGATGTACAAGGGTGGGAGACCCAGTACTTC.

In the case of this clonotype: At one of its ends the junction is not consistent with the germline gene, which may arise from a read error. The CDR3 DNA follows: TGTGCCACCAGCTTGGCTTGGGGAAACTACGAGCAGTACTTC. Its protein product is CATSLAWGNYEQYF. This sequence joins TRBV5-6 and TRBJ2-7, with D uncertain. Germline values: CDR1 SGHDT, CDR2 YYEEEE. CDR3 length: 14 amino acids.

This clonotype has at least ten counts. The V gene is TRBV7-8, the J gene TRBJ2-5; D perhaps matches TRBD2 (6 bases). The CDR3 consists of 15 residues. Trimming pared 1 base from V and 4 bases from J, leaving 13 bases between. Germline V gene sequence: CDR1 SGHVS, CDR2 FQNEAQ. The chain's CDR3 is CASSLVGGRGETQYF. Here the CDR3 DNA reads TGTGCCAGCAGCTTAGTCGGGGGACGAGGAGAGACCCAGTACTTC.

This clonotype was recorded at least ten times. J is TRBJ2-7 and V is TRBV6-2 or TRBV6-3; perhaps TRBD2 as D (5 bases). The V gene lost 4 bases and the J gene lost 2 bases, with 18 bases spanning the gap. The CDR3 is made up of 16 amino acids. CDR1 is MNHEY, CDR2 SVGEGT, per germline. The CDR3 region is CASSLSARGAAYEQYF. In DNA, the CDR3 is TGTGCCAGCAGTTTATCAGCCAGAGGAGCGGCCTACGAGCAGTACTTC.

This clonotype was observed many times. CDR3 DNA: TGTGCCAGCAGCTTAGAGTCGGGGTCGATTACTCCCTACGAGCAGTACTTC. Translated, it gives CASSLESGSITPYEQYF. The chain links TRBV11-2 to TRBJ2-7, with TRBD2 as a possible D gene (5 bases). This CDR3 contains 17 residues. Deletions cut 0 bases from V and 2 bases from J, with 17 bases between. Per germline, CDR1 SGHAT and CDR2 FQNNGV.

This clonotype was seen repeatedly, ten times or more. The gene calls are TRBV6-1 and TRBJ1-5; a possible D gene is TRBD1 (5 bases). In germline, CDR1 is MNHNS, CDR2 SASEGT. This CDR3 region has 14 residues. The germline V and J ends were trimmed by 5 bases and 3 bases, with 11 bases remaining between them. The CDR3 sequence is CASSRGPDNQPQHF. For the CDR3, the DNA is TGTGCCAGCAGTCGGGGCCCAGACAATCAGCCCCAGCATTTT.

V gene TRBV2 combines with J gene TRBJ2-5, with D possibly matching TRBD2 (6 bases). V gave up 7 bases and J gave up 7 bases, with 7 bases separating them. CDR1 is SNHLY, CDR2 FYNNEI, per germline. The CDR3 is made up of 10 amino acids. CDR3 in DNA: TGTGCCAGCAAGGGAGGGACCCAGTACTTC. As protein: CASKGGTQYF. The full variable domain, with the rest looked up from reference TRBV2 and TRBJ2-5, is EPEVTQTPSHQVTQMGQEVILRCVPISNHLYFYWYRQILGQKVEFLVSFYNNEISEKSEIFDDQFSVERPDGSNFTLKIRSTKLEDSAMYFCASKGGTQYFGPGTRLLVL.